This T cell receptor (beta chain) is drawn from a study of blood T cell repertoires in COVID-19. Measured with immunoSEQ multiplex PCR; TCRdb has only the in-frame clones, and not every one. The repertoire holds 150,000 to 180,000 clones, with 70% to 85% as singletons. The ends were cut back, 2 bases at V and 4 bases at J, with 15 bases in the middle. This CDR3 has 15 amino acids. CDR1 and CDR2 from the germline V gene are MDHEN and SYDVKM. Patients at the Seattle site were enrolled during active infection and followed longitudinally. The sequenced sample consisted of peripheral blood. The chain couples TRBV28 to TRBJ2-7; tentative D call: TRBD2 (6 bases). This TCR came from a man in his 60s with COVID-19, enrolled during active disease. CDR3 coding DNA: TGTGCCAGCAGTTTAGGTAGCGGCGGTCAATACGAGCAGTACTTC. Encoded protein: CASSLGSGGQYEQYF.